This T cell receptor beta chain was profiled in a study of blood T cell repertoires in COVID-19. Across the whole study: Samples taken during acute and convalescent COVID-19 were collected in the United States, Italy and Spain. T cells, B-cell-depleted T cells, or PBMCs supplied cDNA or gDNA.

As handled by the study authors: How many nucleated cells were present was estimated from reference gene primer amplification. Profiling relied on immunoSEQ multiplex PCR, and the TCRdb table lists in-frame clones only, not all of them. V and J calls and clone size are copied from that table; D and trimming were computed from the DNA. The sample has roughly 200,000 clones, more than 75% seen once. CDR3 size: 15 residues. V was trimmed by 5 bases and J by 4 bases, leaving 14 bases between them. Per the germline V gene, CDR1 is MNHEY and CDR2 is SVGAGI. The chain employs TRBV6-5 and TRBJ2-2; possible D gene TRBD2, 5 bases. The specimen sequenced was peripheral blood. This clonotype was sampled from a woman aged 80 or older with acute or convalescent COVID-19. The CDR3 spells CASSPNGNPTGELFF. The CDR3 DNA is TGTGCCAGCAGTCCAAACGGGAATCCCACCGGGGAGCTGTTTTTT.